One and the same sample provided the 21 T cell receptor beta chains below, sequenced in a study of regulatory T cells in long-lasting Graves disease (TCRdb year 2021). Libraries were prepared through multiplex PCR. TCRdb names Illumina HiSeq 4000 as the instrument used. CDR3 regions were amplified by Arm-PCR with iRepertoire HTBI primers to construct TCR beta libraries. TCRdb took the public reads, trimmed them with fastp at Q25, ran MiXCR for clone calling and kept in-frame beta chains. Each entry merges the rows of one CDR3 protein and shows their most common DNA and genes. This sample is represented by 400,000 to 450,000 distinct CDR3 sequences; about 25% of them were singletons. The ten largest make up about 26% of the sample. This specimen's time point label, per the study, means: persistent/refractory GD, antithyroid drugs over 5 years with positive TRAb. RNA was extracted from PBMCs in TRIzol for both TCR sequencing and RNA sequencing.

The specimen was peripheral blood mononuclear cells (PBMCs), collected when the disease was refractory, from a patient treated with antithyroid drugs. These receptors came from a female donor with Graves disease.

The chain carries TRBV14 and TRBJ2-7; 7 bases are a match to TRBD2. Germline V gene sequence: CDR1 SGHDN, CDR2 FVKESK. The ends lost 3 bases at V and 1 base at J; junction bases unmatched: 6. This CDR3 spans 15 amino acids. Here the CDR3 reads CASSHGGRRSYEQYF. CDR3 sequence (DNA): TGTGCCAGCAGCCATGGCGGGAGAAGATCCTACGAGCAGTACTTC.

The chain uses TRBV30 and TRBJ1-1, with 8 bases aligning to TRBD1. With V trimmed by 1 base and J by 0 bases, 7 bases remained unmatched. The CDR3 totals 16 residues. Germline V gene data show CDR1 as GTSNPN and CDR2 as SVGIG (reference sequence). The CDR3 spells CAWSALVGQVNTEAFF. CDR3 DNA: TGTGCCTGGAGTGCCTTAGTGGGACAGGTGAACACTGAAGCTTTCTTT.

The chain uses TRBV7-9 and TRBJ2-7; 7 bases line up with TRBD2. The germline V gene has CDR1 SEHNR and CDR2 FQNEAQ (reference sequence). After removal of 1 base from V and 0 bases from J, the junction contained 6 bases not matched to a gene. This CDR3 contains 16 residues. In DNA form, the CDR3 reads TGTGCCAGCAGCTTAGAGGCTAGCGGTAGCTCCTACGAGCAGTACTTC. It encodes CASSLEASGSSYEQYF.

The chain combines TRBV9 with TRBJ2-7; 12 nucleotides line up with TRBD1. CDR1 SGDLS and CDR2 YYNGEE come from the germline V gene. The trim removed 2 bases at V and 5 bases at J, leaving 5 bases unmatched. This CDR3 contains 15 residues. The CDR3 DNA follows: TGTGCCAGCAGCGTTTCCGGGACAGGGGGCGACGAGCAGTACTTC. Amino acid sequence: CASSVSGTGGDEQYF. Supplemented by reference TRBV9 and TRBJ2-7, the full variable domain reads DSGVTQTPKHLITATGQRVTLRCSPRSGDLSVYWYQQSLDQGLQFLIQYYNGEERAKGNILERFSAQQFPDLHSELNLSSLELGDSALYFCASSVSGTGGDEQYFGPGTRLTVT.

This clonotype was found many times. The V gene is TRBV2, the J gene TRBJ1-5; D is uncertain. V was pared by 4 bases and J by 1 base, with 5 bases between. Germline CDR1 reads SNHLY; CDR2 reads FYNNEI. CDR3 length: 13 residues. The CDR3 loop reads CASSARSNQPQHF. The CDR3 region has the DNA TGTGCCAGCAGTGCCAGGAGCAATCAGCCCCAGCATTTT.

This clonotype was found many times. The CDR3 protein is CATTRGQGRNNEQFF. The CDR3 coding sequence is TGTGCCACCACAAGAGGACAGGGGCGAAACAATGAGCAGTTCTTC. The chain couples TRBV6-1 to TRBJ2-1, with TRBD1 identical over 9 bases. CDR1 and CDR2 from the germline V gene are MNHNS and SASEGT. The CDR3 has 15 residues. V gave up 10 bases and J gave up 5 bases; unmatched junction bases: 12.

This clonotype was counted at least ten times. V and J are TRBV28 and TRBJ2-7; D not resolved. Trimming removed 6 bases at V and 1 base at J, with 10 bases between. The CDR3 covers 13 residues. Per germline, CDR1 MDHEN and CDR2 SYDVKM. The CDR3 loop is CASSSGPSYEQYF. The CDR3 coding sequence is TGTGCCAGCAGCTCCGGGCCGTCCTACGAGCAGTACTTC.

In this sample, this clonotype turned up many times. This sequence joins TRBV20-1 and TRBJ2-6; tentative D call: TRBD1 (6 bases). This CDR3 has 16 amino acids. V lost 0 bases and J lost 0, with 9 bases in between. Per germline, CDR1 DFQATT and CDR2 SNEGSKA (reference sequence). The DNA of the CDR3 is TGCAGTGCTAGAGAGGGGGCAGTCTCTGGGGCCAACGTCCTGACTTTC. It yields the protein CSAREGAVSGANVLTF.

The sample holds many counts of this clonotype. The chain couples TRBV28 to TRBJ2-5, with no clear D. The V gene's germline CDR1 is MDHEN and CDR2 SYDVKM. CDR3 size: 12 residues. Between the trimmed V and J ends, which lost 4 bases and 7 bases, there was a span of 10 bases. Written as DNA, the CDR3 is TGTGCCAGCAGTTCTCTCCCGGGGACCCAGTACTTC. Amino acids: CASSSLPGTQYF. The full variable domain, with the rest looked up from reference TRBV28 and TRBJ2-5, is DVKVTQSSRYLVKRTGEKVFLECVQDMDHENMFWYRQDPGLGLRLIYFSYDVKMKEKGDIPEGYSVSREKKERFSLILESASTNQTSMYLCASSSLPGTQYFGPGTRLLVL.

The chain combines TRBV2 with TRBJ2-7; D may be TRBD2 (5 bases). Germline CDR1 SNHLY, CDR2 FYNNEI. There are 13 residues in the CDR3. Trimming shortened V by 8 bases and J by 0 bases, and 11 bases separated the two germline ends. CDR3 in amino acids: CASERGSSYEQYF. The CDR3, as DNA: TGTGCCAGCGAGCGAGGGAGCTCCTACGAGCAGTACTTC.

J is TRBJ1-5 and V is TRBV9; D is unclear. There are 15 residues in the CDR3. Germline CDR1 reads SGDLS; CDR2 reads YYNGEE. V was cut by 0 bases and J by 2 bases, with 9 bases left in between. Here the CDR3 reads CASSVGQSGNQPQHF. CDR3 coding DNA: TGTGCCAGCAGCGTAGGTCAGTCAGGCAATCAGCCCCAGCATTTT.

The rearrangement links TRBV7-8 to TRBJ2-2, with 7 nucleotides matching TRBD2. The CDR3 is made up of 16 amino acids. The germline gives CDR1 SGHVS, CDR2 FQNEAQ. V was pared by 1 base and J by 2 bases, with 4 bases of the junction left unmatched. This chain's CDR3 is CASSLGPSGNTGELFF. CDR3 DNA: TGTGCCAGCAGCTTAGGGCCTAGCGGAAACACCGGGGAGCTGTTTTTT.

This clonotype was seen a handful of times. CDR3 in DNA: TGCGCCAGCAGCCAGACGATTTCGGAGACCCAGTACTTC. Its protein product is CASSQTISETQYF. J is TRBJ2-5 and V is TRBV4-1, with no clear D. Looked up from germline, CDR1 is MGHRA and CDR2 is YSYEKL. The CDR3 totals 13 residues. V lost 3 bases, J lost 5 bases, and 10 bases lay in between.

This clonotype was seen a few times. This chain connects TRBV29-1 to TRBJ2-5, with D hard to call. The germline V gene has CDR1 SQVTM and CDR2 ANQGSEA. V was trimmed by 3 bases and J by 2 bases, leaving 13 bases between them. The CDR3 is 14 amino acids. In DNA form, the CDR3 reads TGCAGCGTTGAGGTCCCACAGCTACAAGAGACCCAGTACTTC. Residues: CSVEVPQLQETQYF.

This clonotype was observed a few times. The CDR3 loop reads CASTTGYGYGYTF. The CDR3 DNA sequence: TGTGCCAGCACTACAGGGTACGGCTATGGCTACACCTTC. This rearrangement joins TRBV19 to TRBJ1-2; a possible D gene is TRBD1 (6 bases). Trimming pared 9 bases from V and 4 bases from J, leaving 15 bases between. The length of the CDR3 is 13 residues. The germline V gene has CDR1 LNHDA and CDR2 SQIVND (reference sequence).

Notes on this clonotype: A read error may explain this, as a much larger clone is one base away. This sequence joins TRBV2 and TRBJ1-4, with TRBD1 identical over 7 bases. Germline CDR1 reads SNHLY; CDR2 reads FYNNEI. This CDR3 has 13 residues. J was trimmed by 4 bases and V by 9 bases; bases with no gene match: 5. The DNA for the CDR3 is TGTGCCAGATCCGGGACAGATAATGAAAAACTGTTTTTT. Translation gives CARSGTDNEKLFF. The whole variable domain, filled in from reference TRBV2 and TRBJ1-4, reads EPEVTQTPSHQVTQMGQEVILRCVPISNHLYFYWYRQILGQKVEFLVSFYNNEISEKSEIFDDQFSVERPDGSNFTLKIRSTKLEDSAMYFCARSGTDNEKLFFGSGTQLSVL.

This clonotype has just a few counts. The V gene is TRBV29-1, the J gene TRBJ1-5, with 7 nucleotides matching TRBD1. The V gene's germline CDR1 is SQVTM and CDR2 ANQGSEA. Trimming cost V 6 bases and J 4 bases; bases outside gene matches: 9. CDR3 length: 14 amino acids. Written as DNA, the CDR3 is TGCAGCGTAATAATCGACAGGGTAAATCAGCCCCAGCATTTT. Residues: CSVIIDRVNQPQHF.

The chain combines TRBV20-1 with TRBJ1-4; 7 nucleotides align to TRBD1. With V trimmed by 4 bases and J by 7 bases, 6 bases remained unmatched. CDR1 is DFQATT and CDR2 is SNEGSKA in the germline V gene (reference sequence). The CDR3 covers 13 residues. CDR3 region: CSAIKRGREKLFF. DNA of the CDR3: TGCAGTGCTATAAAGAGGGGGCGTGAAAAACTGTTTTTT.

This clonotype occurred a few times. This rearrangement joins TRBV6-1 to TRBJ1-5; no clear D. The length of the CDR3 is 13 residues. Trimming took off 6 bases at V and 6 bases at J, with 12 bases between the two ends. Looked up from germline, CDR1 is MNHNS and CDR2 is SASEGT. As DNA, the CDR3 is TGTGCCAGCAGCTCCAGGAGATCTCAGCCCCAGCATTTT. This codes for CASSSRRSQPQHF.

There are many counts of this clonotype. This chain joins TRBV15 and TRBJ1-2, with 7 bases identical to TRBD1. The germline gives CDR1 LNHNV, CDR2 YYDKDF (reference sequence). The CDR3 has 15 residues. Trimming removed 3 bases from V and 0 bases from J; junction bases left unmatched: 4. The CDR3 reads CATSSTGTANYGYTF. The CDR3 DNA sequence: TGTGCCACCAGCAGCACCGGGACAGCTAACTATGGCTACACCTTC. Drawing the rest from reference TRBV15 and TRBJ1-2, the complete variable domain is DAMVIQNPRYQVTQFGKPVTLSCSQTLNHNVMYWYQQKSSQAPKLLFHYYDKDFNNEADTPDNFQSRRPNTSFCFLDIRSPGLGDTAMYLCATSSTGTANYGYTFGSGTRLTVV.

The table lists this clonotype with a few counts. The chain uses TRBV5-1 and TRBJ1-1; no clear D gene. The V and J ends lost 4 bases and 0 bases respectively, with 7 bases between them. Per the germline V gene, CDR1 is SGHRS and CDR2 is YFSETQ. This CDR3 is built from 13 residues. The CDR3, as DNA: TGCGCCAGCAGCGGATCCATGAACACTGAAGCTTTCTTT. Translated: CASSGSMNTEAFF.